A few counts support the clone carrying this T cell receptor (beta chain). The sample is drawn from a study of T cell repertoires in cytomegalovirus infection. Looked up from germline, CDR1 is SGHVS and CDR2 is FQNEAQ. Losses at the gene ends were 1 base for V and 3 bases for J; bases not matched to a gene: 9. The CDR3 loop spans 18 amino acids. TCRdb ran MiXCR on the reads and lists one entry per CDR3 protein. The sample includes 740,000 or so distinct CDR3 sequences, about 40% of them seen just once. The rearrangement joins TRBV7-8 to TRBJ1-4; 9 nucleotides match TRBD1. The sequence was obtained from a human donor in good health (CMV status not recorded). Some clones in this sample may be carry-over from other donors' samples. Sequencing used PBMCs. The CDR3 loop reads CASSLGLDRGSANEKLFF. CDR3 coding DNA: TGTGCCAGCAGCTTAGGCCTGGACAGGGGATCGGCTAATGAAAAACTGTTTTTT.